These 2 T cell receptor beta chains came from one sample sequenced in a study of T-cell reconstitution after alpha-beta-depleted transplantation in children. It was with unique molecular identifiers that the TCRbeta library was prepared. TCRdb called the PCR reads again in MiXCR, with one record for every CDR3 protein. The sample has hundreds of thousands of distinct CDR3 sequences; 9.9% are singletons. Material: PBMCs from the stem cell graft donor, obtained from the stem cell graft. The receptors originated from a human donor who donated a stem cell graft to a child with SCID.

This clonotype turned up a few times. V gene TRBV11-2 combines with J gene TRBJ2-5, with unresolved D. Germline CDR1 is SGHAT and CDR2 is FQNNGV. The CDR3 consists of 15 residues. V was shortened by 1 base and J by 2 bases, with 11 bases between the two germline ends. The CDR3 region is CASSLGNLPQETQYF. Here the CDR3 DNA reads TGTGCCAGCAGCTTAGGGAACTTACCGCAAGAGACCCAGTACTTC.

This clonotype was recorded a few times. The chain employs TRBV10-3 and TRBJ2-3, with 10 bases lining up with TRBD2. The CDR3 totals 15 residues. Germline trimming cut 10 bases from V and 5 bases from J; bases unmatched to any gene: 12. Germline V gene sequence: CDR1 ENHRY, CDR2 SYGVKD. DNA for the CDR3: TGTGCCAGCCATGCAAGCGGGGGGGCTGAAGATACGCAGTATTTT. This sequence encodes CASHASGGAEDTQYF.